These 15 T cell receptor beta chains came from one sample sequenced in a study of cytomegalovirus exposure and HLA in healthy donors. PCR was performed using 60 Vbeta and 13 Jbeta primers. TCRdb's copy holds only in-frame clones and misses some; the assay was immunoSEQ multiplex PCR. The table records under 200,000 clones, around 78% of them present only once. The material sequenced was PBMCs. The receptors stem from a man aged 30-40 years in good health and CMV-seronegative.

V usage is TRBV28 and J usage is TRBJ1-3, with 8 positions matching TRBD1. The CDR3 covers 17 residues. V was pared by 1 base and J by 2 bases, with 7 bases of the junction left unmatched. Germline-derived CDR1 and CDR2 are MDHEN and SYDVKM. The CDR3 DNA reads as TGTGCCAGCAGTTTATCAGGGGGCGCTTCAGCTGGAAACACCATATATTTT. Translation gives CASSLSGGASAGNTIYF.

This clone was recorded a few times. The rearrangement uses TRBV18 and TRBJ1-5, with 10 bases lining up with TRBD1. With 1 base clipped from V and 7 bases from J, the junction kept 13 bases outside the gene matches. CDR3 length: 18 amino acids. Germline CDR1 is KGHSH and CDR2 is LQKENI. CDR3 residues: CASSPLPGQGGLHQPQHF. CDR3 DNA: TGTGCCAGCTCACCACTCCCCGGACAGGGGGGGCTTCACCAGCCCCAGCATTTT. Combining the CDR3 with reference TRBV18 and TRBJ1-5 gives the whole variable domain NAGVMQNPRHLVRRRGQEARLRCSPMKGHSHVYWYRQLPEEGLKFMVYLQKENIIDESGMPKERFSAEFPKEGPSILRIQQVVRGDSAAYFCASSPLPGQGGLHQPQHFGDGTRLSIL.

The chain combines TRBV19 with TRBJ2-1; 15 positions agree with TRBD2. Germline CDR1 reads LNHDA; CDR2 reads SQIVND (reference sequence). The ends lost 5 bases at V and 9 bases at J; junction bases unmatched: 14. The CDR3 consists of 18 residues. The CDR3 DNA follows: TGTGCCAGTAGTCCCCGGACTAGCGGGAGGGTCGTACGGGGTGAGCAGTTCTTC. As protein: CASSPRTSGRVVRGEQFF.

The CDR3 sequence is CSVLWFGSGRAETQYF. The CDR3 nucleotides are TGCAGCGTTCTATGGTTTGGCAGCGGGAGGGCCGAGACCCAGTACTTC. This chain links TRBV29-1 with TRBJ2-5; 10 nucleotides align to TRBD2. J gave up 5 bases and V 5 bases, and 14 bases lay outside the gene matches. From germline, CDR1 is SQVTM and CDR2 ANQGSEA. The CDR3 length is 16 residues.

Regarding this clone: A junction end diverges from the germline sequence, so it may reflect a read error. The chain couples TRBV7-9 to TRBJ2-2; possibly TRBD1 for D (5 bases). This CDR3 comprises 16 residues. Germline V gene data show CDR1 as SEHNR and CDR2 as FQNEAQ (reference sequence). Here the CDR3 reads CASSLEGVGPTRELFF. In DNA, the CDR3 is TGTGCCAGCAGCTTAGAAGGGGTTGGCCCCACCCGGGAGCTGTTTTTT. Looking up the rest from reference TRBV7-9 and TRBJ2-2 gives the full variable domain: DTGVSQNPRHKITKRGQNVTFRCDPISEHNRLYWYRQTLGQGPEFLTYFQNEAQLEKSRLLSDRFSAERPKGSFSTLEIQRTEQGDSAMYLCASSLEGVGPTRELFFGEGSRLTVL.

This chain uses TRBV19 with TRBJ2-4; TRBD2 is a possible D gene (5 bases). The V end was cut by 4 bases, the J end by 6 bases, with 16 bases between. The V gene's germline CDR1 is LNHDA and CDR2 SQIVND (reference sequence). This CDR3 has 15 amino acids. The CDR3 DNA follows: TGTGCCAGTAGTAAAGGGAGTGGGGTTGGAAACATTCAGTACTTC. Translating it yields CASSKGSGVGNIQYF.

V usage is TRBV10-3 and J usage is TRBJ2-7; TRBD2 matches at 12 bases. J gave up 3 bases and V 6 bases, and 6 bases lay outside the gene matches. This CDR3 has 15 residues. The germline V gene has CDR1 ENHRY and CDR2 SYGVKD. CDR3 amino acids: CAISRTSGRNYEQYF. The CDR3 coding sequence is TGTGCCATCAGCAGAACTAGCGGGAGGAACTACGAGCAGTACTTC.

The chain employs TRBV21-1 and TRBJ2-3; the table names TRBD2, a call not compared with the DNA. TRBV21-1 is a listed pseudogene. The CDR3 is 9 amino acids. CDR3 bases: TGTGCCAGCGGGAGTACGCAGTATTTT. Protein: CASGSTQYF.

The chain employs TRBV10-2 and TRBJ1-3; 9 bases map to TRBD1. The germline V gene has CDR1 WSHSY and CDR2 SAAADI. The CDR3 has 16 amino acids. V dropped 6 bases and J dropped 1; count of bases not matched to a gene: 7. The CDR3 protein is CASRVQGASSGNTIYF. In DNA form, the CDR3 reads TGCGCCAGCAGGGTACAGGGGGCTTCGTCTGGAAACACCATATATTTT.

This rearrangement joins TRBV5-5 to TRBJ2-7; 7 bases align to TRBD1. The length of the CDR3 is 13 residues. V trimming: 2 bases; J trimming: 7 bases; junction bases outside the gene matches: 6. From germline, CDR1 is SGHKS and CDR2 YYEKEE (reference sequence). The CDR3 spells CASSFMSGGEQYF. CDR3 in DNA: TGTGCCAGCAGCTTTATGTCAGGGGGAGAGCAGTACTTC.

The chain combines TRBV6-5 with TRBJ1-2; a possible D gene is TRBD1 (5 bases). V lost 6 bases, J lost 4 bases, and 9 bases lay in between. The CDR3 covers 12 residues. The V gene's germline CDR1 is MNHEY and CDR2 SVGAGI. This CDR3 is CASRRGSYGYTF. DNA for the CDR3: TGTGCCAGCAGGCGGGGGAGCTATGGCTACACCTTC.

This clone came up once. The rearrangement links TRBV7-9 to TRBJ1-2; the D gene is possibly TRBD1 (6 bases). Trimming took 4 bases from V and 8 from J, leaving 26 bases between them. CDR1 is SEHNR, CDR2 FQNEAQ, per germline (reference sequence). The CDR3 consists of 17 residues. The CDR3 is CASSYGAGEPYDTGYTF. For the CDR3, the DNA is TGTGCCAGCAGCTACGGGGCAGGGGAACCCTATGATACAGGCTACACCTTC.

This clone showed up just a few times. The genes are TRBV18 and TRBJ1-6; 9 bases agree with TRBD1. V was clipped by 3 bases and J by 0 bases; unmatched bases: 3. CDR1 is KGHSH, CDR2 LQKENI, per germline. The CDR3 spans 17 residues. The CDR3 sequence: CASSPDRGSSYNSPLHF. DNA of the CDR3: TGTGCCAGCTCACCCGACAGGGGGTCCTCCTATAATTCACCCCTCCACTTT.

This sequence joins TRBV2 and TRBJ1-4; 8 bases agree with TRBD1. CDR1 SNHLY and CDR2 FYNNEI come from the germline V gene. Trimming at V came to 6 bases and at J to 3 bases, leaving 6 bases not matched to a gene. The CDR3 sequence is 15 residues long. This chain's CDR3 is CASRTSTGANEKLFF. CDR3 coding DNA: TGTGCCAGCAGGACCTCGACAGGGGCTAATGAAAAACTGTTTTTT.

The chain employs TRBV7-6 and TRBJ2-2, with D possibly TRBD2 on 5 matching bases. The germline CDR1 and CDR2 sequences are SGHVS and FNYEAQ. V lost 1 base and J lost 7, with 10 bases in between. CDR3 length equals 14 residues. The CDR3 sequence is CASSLVVGVGELFF. CDR3 DNA: TGTGCCAGCAGCTTAGTAGTGGGAGTCGGGGAGCTGTTTTTT.